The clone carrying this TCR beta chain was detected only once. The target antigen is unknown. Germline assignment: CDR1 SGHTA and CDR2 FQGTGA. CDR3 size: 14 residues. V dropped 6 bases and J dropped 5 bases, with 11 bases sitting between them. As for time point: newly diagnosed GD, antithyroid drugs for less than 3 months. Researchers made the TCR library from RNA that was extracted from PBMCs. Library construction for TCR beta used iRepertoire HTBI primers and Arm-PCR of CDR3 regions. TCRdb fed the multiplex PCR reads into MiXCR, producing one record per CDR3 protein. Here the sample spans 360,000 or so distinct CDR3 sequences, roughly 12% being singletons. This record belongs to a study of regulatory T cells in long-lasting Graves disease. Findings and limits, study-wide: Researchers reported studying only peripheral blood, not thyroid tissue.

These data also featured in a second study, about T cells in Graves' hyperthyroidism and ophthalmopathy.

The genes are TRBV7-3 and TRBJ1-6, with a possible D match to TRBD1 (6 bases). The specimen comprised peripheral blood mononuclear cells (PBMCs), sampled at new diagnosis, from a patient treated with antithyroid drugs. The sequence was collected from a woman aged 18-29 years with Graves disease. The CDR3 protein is CASRSGGNNSPLHF. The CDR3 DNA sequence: TGTGCCAGCAGGTCCGGGGGCAATAATTCACCCCTCCACTTT.